Each of the 7 T cell receptor beta chains below was sequenced from the same sample in a study of blood T cell repertoires in COVID-19. The data were produced by immunoSEQ multiplex PCR, yet TCRdb's version contains in-frame clones alone and is incomplete. The sample consists of some 220,000 clones, roughly 87% of them appearing once. Sequencing was performed on peripheral blood. These receptor sequences come from a woman aged 18-30 years who had recovered from COVID-19.

CDR3 region: CASSQARNTEAFF. CDR3 nucleotide sequence: TGCGCCAGCAGCCAAGCTCGGAACACTGAAGCTTTCTTT. The chain combines TRBV4-1 with TRBJ1-1; D remains ambiguous. The CDR3 sequence is 13 residues long. The germline V gene encodes CDR1 MGHRA and CDR2 YSYEKL. Trimming shortened V by 1 base and J by 1 base, and 4 bases separated the two germline ends.

The V gene is TRBV11-1, the J gene TRBJ2-3, with D maybe TRBD2 (5 bases). CDR1 and CDR2 (germline): SGHAT, FQDESV (reference sequence). The V end was cut by 3 bases, the J end by 4 bases, with 11 bases between. This CDR3 has 14 residues. CDR3 residues: CASSFYTSSDTQYF. For the CDR3, the DNA is TGTGCCAGCAGCTTTTACACTAGTTCAGATACGCAGTATTTT.

This chain uses TRBV2 with TRBJ2-5; a weak D match, TRBD2 (6 bases). V was shortened by 7 bases and J by 2 bases, with 14 bases between the two germline ends. Germline V CDR1 and CDR2: SNHLY, FYNNEI. The CDR3 sequence is 14 residues long. CDR3 amino acids: CASIAERTQETQYF. In DNA, the CDR3 is TGTGCCAGCATAGCGGAACGAACTCAAGAGACCCAGTACTTC. Drawing the rest from reference TRBV2 and TRBJ2-5, the complete variable domain is EPEVTQTPSHQVTQMGQEVILRCVPISNHLYFYWYRQILGQKVEFLVSFYNNEISEKSEIFDDQFSVERPDGSNFTLKIRSTKLEDSAMYFCASIAERTQETQYFGPGTRLLVL.

The chain carries TRBV15 and TRBJ1-6; 7 positions agree with TRBD1. CDR3 length equals 17 residues. Germline CDR1 and CDR2: LNHNV and YYDKDF (reference sequence). V was clipped by 0 bases and J by 7 bases; unmatched bases: 9. In DNA, the CDR3 is TGTGCCACCAGCAGAGATTTCGGAGGGGGCGGCAATTCACCCCTCCACTTT. Encoded protein: CATSRDFGGGGNSPLHF.

This clone was found once. The rearrangement joins TRBV7-2 to TRBJ1-5; D not resolved. The CDR3 has 14 residues. V gave up 5 bases and J gave up 5 bases, with 13 bases separating them. Germline V lookup: CDR1 SGHTA, CDR2 FQGNSA. For the CDR3, the DNA is TGTGCCAGCAGCCAAGGAGCGGTCTATCAGCCCCAGCATTTT. It yields the protein CASSQGAVYQPQHF. Complete variable domain (other parts from reference TRBV7-2 and TRBJ1-5): GAGVSQSPSNKVTEKGKDVELRCDPISGHTALYWYRQSLGQGLEFLIYFQGNSAPDKSGLPSDRFSAERTGGSVSTLTIQRTQQEDSAVYLCASSQGAVYQPQHFGDGTRLSIL.

The rearrangement links TRBV19 to TRBJ2-7; D unresolved. The V end lost 5 bases, the J end lost 3 bases, and 17 bases lay between the germline ends. Germline V gene data show CDR1 as LNHDA and CDR2 as SQIVND (reference sequence). The CDR3 runs 15 residues. CDR3 DNA: TGTGCCAGTAGTCTCAATCGCGGAACCGGCTACGAGCAGTACTTC. Translation: CASSLNRGTGYEQYF.

The chain uses TRBV14 and TRBJ2-7; 7 bases are a match to TRBD1. Trimming at V came to 0 bases and at J to 2 bases, leaving 4 bases not matched to a gene. The CDR3 totals 15 residues. Germline V gene lookup returns CDR1 SGHDN and CDR2 FVKESK. CDR3 residues: CASSQDRTGTYEQYF. The DNA of the CDR3 is TGTGCCAGCAGCCAAGATCGGACAGGTACCTACGAGCAGTACTTC. Full variable domain (rest looked up from reference TRBV14 and TRBJ2-7): EAGVTQFPSHSVIEKGQTVTLRCDPISGHDNLYWYRRVMGKEIKFLLHFVKESKQDESGMPNNRFLAERTGGTYSTLKVQPAELEDSGVYFCASSQDRTGTYEQYFGPGTRLTVT.